This passage covers 21 T cell receptor beta chains from one sample sequenced in a study of CD8+ T cells in alopecia areata. RNA extraction and reverse transcription yielded cDNA as sequencing template. Profiling relied on immunoSEQ multiplex PCR, and the TCRdb table lists in-frame clones only, not all of them. The sample shows about 97,000 clones, around 60% of them seen only once. The treatment is: oral pan-JAK inhibitor, 5-10 mg twice daily. Specimen: CD8+ T cells sorted from blood, collected between weeks 55 and 65, from a patient treated with tofacitinib. Every receptor here comes from a human donor with alopecia areata.

The chain combines TRBV30 with TRBJ1-2; D perhaps matches TRBD1 (6 bases). The CDR3 spans 13 residues. The germline V and J ends were trimmed by 6 bases and 5 bases, with 16 bases remaining between them. CDR1 GTSNPN and CDR2 SVGIG come from the germline V gene (reference sequence). The CDR3 sequence is CACPLGGQYGYTF. Written as DNA, the CDR3 is TGTGCCTGTCCCTTGGGAGGACAGTATGGCTACACCTTC.

In its sample, this clone was seen a few times. The chain carries TRBV4-1 and TRBJ2-7; possibly TRBD2 for D (5 bases). The CDR3 is made up of 13 amino acids. Trimming removed 1 base at V and 3 bases at J, with 7 bases between. Germline CDR1 MGHRA, CDR2 YSYEKL. Here the CDR3 DNA reads TGCGCCAGCAGCCAAGTTCGGGACTACGAGCAGTACTTC. Encoded protein: CASSQVRDYEQYF.

The chain is built from TRBV29-1 and TRBJ2-2; no firm D call. Germline values: CDR1 SQVTM, CDR2 ANQGSEA. This CDR3 comprises 12 residues. In DNA, the CDR3 is TGCAGTTTCCACCTACTCACCGGGGAGCTGTTTTTT. Its translation: CSFHLLTGELFF.

The chain carries TRBV7-9 and TRBJ1-2; maybe TRBD1 (6 bases). Germline loops: CDR1 SEHNR, CDR2 FQNEAQ (reference sequence). V dropped 4 bases and J dropped 5 bases, with 14 bases sitting between them. The CDR3 spans 14 residues. The CDR3 DNA sequence: TGTGCCAGCAGCTCAAGGACAGTTCCGTATGGCTACACCTTC. This sequence encodes CASSSRTVPYGYTF.

This clone was seen a single time. Compared with germline, one end of the junction differs, possibly owing to a read error. The chain has TRBV6-4 and TRBJ1-5; unclear D gene. Per germline, CDR1 MRHNA and CDR2 SNTAGT. The CDR3 extends over 13 amino acids. The CDR3 nucleotides are TGTGCCGGCAGTGAAGGCTCAAATCAGCCCCAGCATTTT. It translates to CAGSEGSNQPQHF.

The rearrangement uses TRBV11-2 and TRBJ1-5; the match to TRBD1 covers 7 bases. This CDR3 has 15 residues. Germline V gene lookup returns CDR1 SGHAT and CDR2 FQNNGV. J gave up 7 bases and V 0 bases, and 6 bases lay outside the gene matches. The CDR3 is CASSLDQGGGQPQHF. Written as DNA, the CDR3 is TGTGCCAGCAGCTTAGATCAAGGGGGCGGCCAGCCCCAGCATTTT.

The V and J genes are TRBV14 and TRBJ2-1; 9 bases are shared with TRBD1. With 5 bases clipped from V and 7 bases from J, the junction kept 6 bases outside the gene matches. CDR1 is SGHDN, CDR2 FVKESK, per germline. The CDR3 spans 14 residues. CDR3 amino acids: CASSSRQGGNEQFF. Here the CDR3 DNA reads TGTGCCAGCAGCTCCCGACAGGGGGGGAATGAGCAGTTCTTC.

V and J are TRBV29-1 and TRBJ2-2; D not certain. This CDR3 region has 13 residues. Looked up from germline, CDR1 is SQVTM and CDR2 is ANQGSEA. Trimming removed 4 bases at V and 3 bases at J, with 9 bases between. CDR3 in amino acids: CSVVDSDTGELFF. The DNA for the CDR3 is TGCAGCGTTGTTGACTCGGACACCGGGGAGCTGTTTTTT.

This clone came up a few times. This rearrangement joins TRBV10-3 to TRBJ2-2; TRBD1 or TRBD2 may be the D gene (6 bases each). Germline lookup yields CDR1 ENHRY and CDR2 SYGVKD. This CDR3 is 15 amino acids long. V was cut by 7 bases and J by 4 bases, with 16 bases left in between. CDR3 sequence reads: CAITGSGEATGELFF. CDR3 nucleotides: TGTGCCATCACGGGTTCAGGGGAGGCCACCGGGGAGCTGTTTTTT.

Worth noting for this clone: This sample also contains other DNA sequences that code for the same CDR3. The V and J genes are TRBV30 and TRBJ2-2; no clear D gene. The CDR3 spans 11 residues. Trimming removed 0 bases at V and 6 bases at J, with 2 bases between. Germline CDR1 is GTSNPN and CDR2 is SVGIG (reference sequence). In DNA, the CDR3 is TGTGCCTGGAGTGTCTCCGGGGAGCTGTTTTTT. Protein product: CAWSVSGELFF. Full variable domain (outside the CDR3, taken from reference TRBV30 and TRBJ2-2): SQTIHQWPATLVQPVGSPLSLECTVEGTSNPNLYWYRQAAGRGLQLLFYSVGIGQISSEVPQNLSASRPQDRQFILSSKKLLLSDSGFYLCAWSVSGELFFGEGSRLTVL.

The chain has TRBV5-1 and TRBJ2-7; 10 bases match TRBD2. CDR3 size: 14 residues. CDR1 is SGHRS, CDR2 YFSETQ, per germline. The J segment lost 4 bases and the V segment lost 2 bases, leaving 3 bases of the junction unmatched. The CDR3 region has the DNA TGCGCCAGCAGCTTCGGTAGCGGGGGGTACGAGCAGTACTTC. Its translation: CASSFGSGGYEQYF.

The V call is TRBV27, the J call TRBJ1-1; tentatively, D is TRBD1 (5 bases). CDR3 size: 15 residues. The V gene lost 3 bases and the J gene lost 4 bases, with 15 bases spanning the gap. The germline V gene encodes CDR1 MNHEY and CDR2 SMNVEV (reference sequence). The CDR3 sequence: CASSFGDLGGTEAFF. Here the CDR3 DNA reads TGTGCCAGCAGTTTTGGGGATTTGGGGGGCACTGAAGCTTTCTTT.

This chain links TRBV30 with TRBJ2-1; D may be TRBD2 (6 bases). The CDR3 consists of 15 residues. Trimming left V 0 bases short and J 8 bases short, with 17 bases between. CDR1 is GTSNPN and CDR2 is SVGIG in the germline V gene (reference sequence). CDR3 nucleotides: TGTGCCTGGAGTGTAGTAGGTGGACTATTGGATGAGCAGTTCTTC. Translated, it gives CAWSVVGGLLDEQFF.

The chain has TRBV27 and TRBJ2-3; TRBD2 might be the D (6 bases). This CDR3 comprises 14 residues. V was clipped by 1 base and J by 3 bases, with 8 bases between them. Germline CDR1 MNHEY, CDR2 SMNVEV (reference sequence). CDR3 protein: CASSLYGGTDTQYF. Here the CDR3 DNA reads TGTGCCAGCAGTTTATACGGGGGAACAGATACGCAGTATTTT.

The CDR3 here is CASSNRGGKTDTQYF. The CDR3 DNA is TGTGCCAGCAGCAACAGGGGAGGGAAAACAGATACGCAGTATTTT. The chain joins TRBV6-5 to TRBJ2-3; D possibly uses TRBD1 or TRBD2 (7 bases each). The CDR3 is 15 amino acids. Trimming pared 6 bases from V and 3 bases from J, leaving 16 bases between. Germline-derived CDR1 and CDR2 are MNHEY and SVGAGI.

V and J are TRBV9 and TRBJ2-1; a possible D gene is TRBD2 (6 bases). V lost 6 bases and J lost 3, with 10 bases in between. There are 13 residues in the CDR3. CDR1 and CDR2 from the germline V gene are SGDLS and YYNGEE. The CDR3 nucleotides read TGTGCCAGCACCGGGACTGACTACAATGAGCAGTTCTTC. Amino acid sequence: CASTGTDYNEQFF.

A remark on this clone: One junction end does not reproduce the germline sequence, and a read error may be involved. The CDR3, as DNA: TGTGCCAGCAGCTTAGCCCGGACAGGACTAAACTATGAGCGGTACTTC. Residues: CASSLARTGLNYERYF. The rearrangement uses TRBV13 and TRBJ2-7; perhaps TRBD1 as D (7 bases). CDR1 and CDR2 (germline): PRHDT, FYEKMQ (reference sequence). CDR3 length: 16 residues.

V usage is TRBV7-3 and J usage is TRBJ2-2, with D possibly being TRBD1 (6 bases). CDR1 is SGHTA and CDR2 is FQGTGA in the germline V gene. The V and J ends lost 5 bases and 2 bases respectively, with 12 bases between them. This CDR3 is built from 15 residues. In DNA form, the CDR3 reads TGTGCCAGCAGCAAATCGACAGGCAACACCGGGGAGCTGTTTTTT. Its protein is CASSKSTGNTGELFF. The variable domain in full, with the rest retrieved from reference TRBV7-3 and TRBJ2-2, is GAGVSQTPSNKVTEKGKYVELRCDPISGHTALYWYRQSLGQGPEFLIYFQGTGAADDSGLPNDRFFAVRPEGSVSTLKIQRTERGDSAVYLCASSKSTGNTGELFFGEGSRLTVL.

The chain is built from TRBV13 and TRBJ2-1; 10 positions agree with TRBD1. V shed 5 bases, J shed 5 bases, and the junction held 0 bases outside the gene matches. Germline V gene data show CDR1 as PRHDT and CDR2 as FYEKMQ (reference sequence). This CDR3 has 13 residues. DNA for the CDR3: TGTGCCAGCAGCGGACAGGGGGACAATGAGCAGTTCTTC. Translation: CASSGQGDNEQFF.

The CDR3 DNA reads TGTGCCAGCAGTTTATCGATGACGTTTGAGCAGTACTTC. This sequence encodes CASSLSMTFEQYF. V usage is TRBV27 and J usage is TRBJ2-7, with no clear D. This CDR3 has 13 amino acids. The germline gives CDR1 MNHEY, CDR2 SMNVEV (reference sequence). V was cut by 0 bases and J by 7 bases, with 10 bases left in between.

The chain employs TRBV4-1 and TRBJ1-1; no firm D call. Germline lookup yields CDR1 MGHRA and CDR2 YSYEKL. The CDR3 is 12 residues long. V was pared by 0 bases and J by 7 bases, with 6 bases between. DNA of the CDR3: TGCGCCAGCAGCCAAGAAGGCAGTGAAGCTTTCTTT. It yields the protein CASSQEGSEAFF.